This T cell receptor beta chain was sequenced in a study of T cells in localized non-small cell lung cancer. The study, taken as a whole, reports: Of the top 100 tumor clones, median approximately 60 were in adjacent lung, about 30 among its top 100.

About this clone: Its target is not known.

Generated by immunoSEQ multiplex PCR, the TCRdb table keeps only in-frame clones and is missing some. The table records approximately 37,000 clones, 85% to 90% of them present only once. This CDR3 comprises 15 residues. Germline CDR1 and CDR2: SGHRS and YFSETQ. Trimming cost V 4 bases and J 2 bases, with 10 bases left between them. Sequencing was performed on peripheral blood, taken before any cancer treatment. The clonotype comes from a man between 18 and 49 years old with stage I lung adenocarcinoma. The rearrangement links TRBV5-1 to TRBJ2-6; a weak D match, TRBD2 (6 bases). Here the CDR3 DNA reads TGCGCCAGCAGCCCCGGGACTGCTGGGGCCAACGTCCTGACTTTC. Translating gives CASSPGTAGANVLTF.